This entry describes one T cell receptor beta chain. This clonotype was found a few times. The antigen it recognizes is unknown. Base qualities are missing; no much larger clone stands one base away. To make first-strand cDNA, Superscript III was used along with a set of TRAV- and TRBV-specific primers so that both the TCRalpha and TCRbeta chains were covered. A roughly 19-cycle PCR with Phusion amplified the TCRs, pairing a constant-region primer with the adapter that was attached to the V primers. Amplification of the isolated mRNA was done with the MessageAmp II aRNA Amplification Kit, which involved a roughly 16-hour in vitro transcription at 37 degrees C. mRNA for TCR sequencing was isolated with the Dynabeads mRNA DIRECT Purification Kit. Indexed Illumina adapters were added in a second Phusion PCR of 20 to 30 cycles, after which AMPure XP beads were used to purify the products. Processing in the source paper ran as follows. Using custom Perl scripts, TCR sequences encoding the same protein were pooled, out-of-frame sequences were removed, and the abundance of each clonotype was computed. The analysis excluded TCR sequences that were supported by just one read. Among the metrics used to describe the repertoires were Shannon entropy, Gini index, clonality, richness, and the frequency of TCRs shared between repertoires. Using fastp at Q25 and MiXCR, TCRdb reprocessed the public reads and kept productive beta chains. Each CDR3 protein gets just one entry, which takes the most common genes and DNA from the rows behind it. TCRdb's processing, not the authors' own work, is the source of the V and J calls. In this sample the table shows about 5,600 distinct CDR3 sequences, roughly 80% of which occur a single time. The biggest ten clones account for approximately 6.1% of the sample.

This entry belongs to a study of low-dose radiotherapy and immunotherapy resistance in tumors (dated by TCRdb to the early 2020s). Study-wide context: Cohort 1 received 0.5 Gy per fraction every 2 weeks, with a prescribed total PTV dose of 6.5 Gy. In Cohort 2, 1 Gy per fraction was delivered every two weeks, for a total of 13 Gy over 26 weeks. Nivolumab was administered intravenously as a 240 mg flat dose every two weeks, and ipilimumab was administered intravenously at 1 mg/kg every six weeks. Cyclophosphamide 200 mg/m2 was administered intravenously every two weeks, one day before each radiation and immunotherapy administration. Aspirin 300 mg was taken orally once daily by patients for four cycles, starting on cycle 1 day 1. No randomization into treatment groups was done for the people taking part in the trial. The translational analysis covered eight patients: three from the first dose cohort and the first five from the second dose cohort.

Trimming at the junction amounts to 7 bases on V and 6 bases on J, and the germline ends lie 15 bases apart. The CDR3 numbers 13 residues from cysteine through phenylalanine. Only the CDR3 DNA is retained, 39 bases long and in frame from the first base. CDR1 and CDR2 are drawn from the germline V gene: MDHEN, SYDVKM. Donors were enrolled in RACIN, a single-arm phase I dose-escalation trial in which nivolumab, ipilimumab, aspirin, low-dose cyclophosphamide and low-dose radiotherapy were combined. Patients with advanced, TIL-negative solid tumors were considered eligible. The rearranged chain carries TRBV28 and TRBJ2-5; a tentative D call is TRBD2 (7 bases match). This clonotype was sampled from a human donor with advanced metastatic prostate, ovarian, gallbladder or colorectal cancer (not recorded which). This table probably holds off-target reads from a library built for another chain. The DNA is as follows: TGTGCCAGCACCCCGGGGGGCGCGCAGACCCAGTACTTC. Its translation reads: CASTPGGAQTQYF.